These 32 T cell receptor beta chains were all obtained from the same sample, sequenced in a study of cytomegalovirus exposure and HLA in healthy donors. PCR used 60 Vbeta primers and 13 Jbeta primers. Only in-frame clones appear in the TCRdb table, and some are missing; sequencing was by immunoSEQ multiplex PCR. This sample carries some 140,000 clones, approximately 80% of them seen once, and the ten largest clones take approximately 1.2%. Source material: PBMCs. These receptors all stem from a male donor in good health and CMV-seropositive.

J is TRBJ2-7 and V is TRBV10-3; the D gene is possibly TRBD2 (6 bases). The CDR3 extends over 12 amino acids. Germline-derived CDR1 and CDR2 are ENHRY and SYGVKD. V lost 11 bases and J 4 bases, leaving 15 bases between the germline ends. The CDR3 protein is CAATSAGYEQYF. The CDR3 DNA reads as TGTGCCGCCACCTCAGCGGGTTACGAGCAGTACTTC.

The chain employs TRBV27 and TRBJ2-2; 10 nucleotides line up with TRBD2. CDR3 length equals 15 residues. Per germline, CDR1 MNHEY and CDR2 SMNVEV (reference sequence). Trimming removed 5 bases from V and 5 bases from J; junction bases left unmatched: 5. CDR3 bases: TGTGCCAGCAGTAAGGGACTAGCGAGGACCGGGGAGCTGTTTTTT. As protein: CASSKGLARTGELFF.

The chain carries TRBV18 and TRBJ1-3; 8 nucleotides match TRBD1. CDR1 is KGHSH, CDR2 LQKENI, per germline. Germline trimming cut 4 bases from V and 1 base from J; bases unmatched to any gene: 6. The CDR3 is 16 amino acids. The CDR3 coding sequence is TGTGCCAGCTCACTCGGACAGGGAAAGTCTGGAAACACCATATATTTT. Translated, it gives CASSLGQGKSGNTIYF.

V is TRBV28 and J is TRBJ2-5, with D possibly matching TRBD2 (6 bases). The germline V gene has CDR1 MDHEN and CDR2 SYDVKM. Trimming removed 6 bases at V and 4 bases at J, with 9 bases between. The length of the CDR3 is 12 residues. The CDR3 DNA is TGTGCCAGCAGGGGACTTAGAGAGACCCAGTACTTC. Protein product: CASRGLRETQYF.

This clone is a singleton in its sample. This chain joins TRBV5-1 and TRBJ2-5, with 10 bases that match TRBD2. Germline CDR1 is SGHRS and CDR2 is YFSETQ. The CDR3 covers 16 residues. The junction had 5 bases not matched to a gene; V was cut back by 2 bases and J by 1 base. The CDR3 DNA follows: TGCGCCAGCAGCTTTAGCGGGGGGATTCTCCAAGAGACCCAGTACTTC. It specifies CASSFSGGILQETQYF.

The rearrangement links TRBV4-3 to TRBJ2-7; TRBD2 matches at 9 bases. CDR1 is LGHNA, CDR2 YSLEER, per germline. The CDR3 spans 15 residues. V dropped 2 bases and J dropped 4; count of bases not matched to a gene: 6. CDR3 in amino acids: CASSQFSGSWYEQYF. The CDR3 DNA reads TGCGCCAGCAGCCAATTTAGCGGGAGTTGGTACGAGCAGTACTTC.

This chain uses TRBV5-1 with TRBJ2-7, with a possible D match to TRBD1 (5 bases). Deletions cut 0 bases from V and 2 bases from J, with 9 bases between. The CDR3 runs to 14 residues. CDR1 and CDR2 from the germline V gene are SGHRS and YFSETQ. The CDR3 nucleotides are TGCGCCAGCAGCTTGGTGGCAGGGCCCTACGAGCAGTACTTC. Translation gives CASSLVAGPYEQYF.

This clone was detected a few times. This rearrangement joins TRBV19 to TRBJ1-1; D may be TRBD1 (6 bases). With 7 bases removed from V and 4 bases from J, the gap between germline ends came to 10 bases. The CDR3 runs 12 residues. From germline, CDR1 is LNHDA and CDR2 SQIVND (reference sequence). DNA of the CDR3: TGTGCCAGTATGCAGGGGCGCACTGAAGCTTTCTTT. It codes for CASMQGRTEAFF.

For the CDR3, the DNA is TGTGCCATCGGAGTAAGTGAGCAGTTCTTC. Encoded protein: CAIGVSEQFF. The chain carries TRBV10-3 and TRBJ2-1, with D unresolved. Trimming cost V 8 bases and J 9 bases, with 8 bases left between them. There are 10 residues in the CDR3. The germline CDR1 and CDR2 sequences are ENHRY and SYGVKD.

This clone was recorded a few times. V is TRBV5-6 and J is TRBJ1-3; 7 nucleotides align to TRBD1. This CDR3 is built from 15 residues. The germline V gene has CDR1 SGHDT and CDR2 YYEEEE. Trimming removed 4 bases from V and 5 bases from J; junction bases left unmatched: 9. Written as DNA, the CDR3 is TGTGCCAGCAGCGCCGACAGGGCCTCCAGAAACACCATATATTTT. Encoded protein: CASSADRASRNTIYF.

The chain joins TRBV9 to TRBJ2-3; perhaps TRBD2 as D (7 bases). The germline CDR1 and CDR2 sequences are SGDLS and YYNGEE. The V end lost 0 bases, the J end lost 1 base, and 9 bases lay between the germline ends. The CDR3 spans 15 residues. CDR3 region: CASSVAGGRTDTQYF. CDR3 coding DNA: TGTGCCAGCAGCGTAGCGGGGGGCCGCACAGATACGCAGTATTTT. The full variable domain, its missing parts supplied by reference TRBV9 and TRBJ2-3, is DSGVTQTPKHLITATGQRVTLRCSPRSGDLSVYWYQQSLDQGLQFLIQYYNGEERAKGNILERFSAQQFPDLHSELNLSSLELGDSALYFCASSVAGGRTDTQYFGPGTRLTVL.

V usage is TRBV10-3 and J usage is TRBJ1-1; TRBD1 matches at 7 bases. V lost 2 bases and J lost 10; bases outside the gene matches: 4. Germline V lookup: CDR1 ENHRY, CDR2 SYGVKD. This CDR3 has 12 residues. The CDR3 is CAISEATGVAFF. In DNA form, the CDR3 reads TGTGCCATCAGTGAGGCAACAGGGGTAGCTTTCTTT.

This sequence joins TRBV6-6 and TRBJ1-5; 11 bases agree with TRBD1. V lost 4 bases and J lost 4; bases outside the gene matches: 3. From germline, CDR1 is MNHNY and CDR2 SVGAGI (reference sequence). CDR3 size: 15 residues. CDR3 protein: CASSFGTGGNQPQHF. The CDR3 coding sequence is TGTGCCAGCAGTTTCGGGACAGGGGGGAATCAGCCCCAGCATTTT.

This chain connects TRBV4-1 to TRBJ2-2, with 7 bases matching TRBD2. Germline V gives CDR1 MGHRA, CDR2 YSYEKL. V lost 0 bases to trimming and J lost 4 bases; unmatched junction nucleotides: 5. The CDR3 loop spans 16 amino acids. The CDR3 nucleotides are TGCGCCAGCAGCCAAGATACGGGGACTACCACCGGGGAGCTGTTTTTT. It translates to CASSQDTGTTTGELFF.

This clone was seen once. The CDR3 coding sequence is TGCGCCAGCAGCCAAGTGGGACGGGAGGTGAACGAGCAGTACTTC. Its translation: CASSQVGREVNEQYF. The rearrangement joins TRBV4-1 to TRBJ2-7; 7 bases match TRBD2. This CDR3 is built from 15 residues. CDR1 and CDR2 from the germline V gene are MGHRA and YSYEKL. V gave up 1 base and J gave up 5 bases; unmatched junction bases: 8.

This clone was observed a few times. The rearrangement uses TRBV6-4 and TRBJ2-2; 9 bases are a match to TRBD2. The V gene's germline CDR1 is MRHNA and CDR2 SNTAGT. V was clipped by 6 bases and J by 3 bases; unmatched bases: 2. The CDR3 totals 14 residues. The CDR3 region has the DNA TGTGCCAGCAGGACTAGCGGTGACACCGGGGAGCTGTTTTTT. Encoded protein: CASRTSGDTGELFF.

The count of this clone is one. This chain connects TRBV19 to TRBJ1-1; perhaps TRBD1 as D (6 bases). This CDR3 is 15 amino acids long. Trimming left V 4 bases short and J 0 bases short, with 12 bases between. Germline V lookup: CDR1 LNHDA, CDR2 SQIVND (reference sequence). The CDR3 DNA is TGTGCCAGTAGTACGAGGACAGAAATGAACACTGAAGCTTTCTTT. This sequence encodes CASSTRTEMNTEAFF.

This clone was detected only once. This sequence joins TRBV29-1 and TRBJ2-3; a possible D gene is TRBD1 (6 bases). CDR1 SQVTM and CDR2 ANQGSEA come from the germline V gene. Trimming pared 4 bases from V and 7 bases from J, leaving 12 bases between. The CDR3 is made up of 12 amino acids. The CDR3 nucleotides read TGCAGCGTTGCCCCGGACAGACATACGCAGTATTTT. It specifies CSVAPDRHTQYF.

CDR3 DNA: TGTGCCAGCCGGGGGTTTACAGCTTTCTTT. This gives the protein CASRGFTAFF. This rearrangement joins TRBV28 to TRBJ1-1, with D possibly being TRBD1 (5 bases). The CDR3 runs 10 residues. Germline CDR1 is MDHEN and CDR2 is SYDVKM. V was cut by 8 bases and J by 10 bases, with 11 bases left in between. Combining the CDR3 with reference TRBV28 and TRBJ1-1 gives the whole variable domain DVKVTQSSRYLVKRTGEKVFLECVQDMDHENMFWYRQDPGLGLRLIYFSYDVKMKEKGDIPEGYSVSREKKERFSLILESASTNQTSMYLCASRGFTAFFGQGTRLTVV.

The rearrangement links TRBV21-1 to TRBJ1-2. TRBV21-1 is reported as a pseudogene. The CDR3 covers 19 residues. CDR3 DNA sequence: TGTGCCAGCAGCAACGGGTGGGAGGGCAAGGGGTGTAGGAACTATGGCTACACCTTC. The encoded protein is CASSNGWEGKGCRNYGYTF.

The rearrangement joins TRBV2 to TRBJ2-7; possibly TRBD2 for D (5 bases). The V and J ends lost 8 bases and 3 bases respectively, with 11 bases between them. Germline V lookup: CDR1 SNHLY, CDR2 FYNNEI. CDR3 length: 12 amino acids. This chain's CDR3 is CASSGSGYEQYF. The CDR3 coding sequence is TGTGCCAGCTCGGGGAGCGGCTACGAGCAGTACTTC.

The chain is built from TRBV13 and TRBJ1-1; tentatively, D is TRBD1 (6 bases). Trimming stripped 3 bases from V and 0 bases from J, with 14 bases between. CDR3 length: 16 residues. Germline V CDR1 and CDR2: PRHDT, FYEKMQ (reference sequence). The CDR3 coding sequence is TGTGCCAGCAGCTTTGGGCGCGGGGGCGTGAACACTGAAGCTTTCTTT. Translated, it gives CASSFGRGGVNTEAFF.

The CDR3 DNA reads TGTGCCAGCAGCCAAGTCCCGACTAAACCTACTAAAGACAATGAGCAGTTCTTC. It encodes CASSQVPTKPTKDNEQFF. The V and J genes are TRBV4-2 and TRBJ2-1; perhaps TRBD2 as D (5 bases). Per germline, CDR1 LGHNA and CDR2 YNFKEQ. Between the trimmed V and J ends, which lost 1 base and 5 bases, there was a span of 21 bases. The CDR3 covers 18 residues.

The chain employs TRBV5-4 and TRBJ2-5; no clear D. There are 14 residues in the CDR3. V was shortened by 0 bases and J by 5 bases, with 11 bases between the two germline ends. The V gene's germline CDR1 is SGHNT and CDR2 YYREEE (reference sequence). The CDR3 region is CASSLGGPGETQYF. The CDR3 DNA follows: TGTGCCAGCAGCTTGGGTGGGCCTGGGGAGACCCAGTACTTC.

The chain joins TRBV7-2 to TRBJ2-1; tentative D call: TRBD2 (7 bases). Between the trimmed V and J ends, which lost 1 base and 2 bases, there was a span of 18 bases. The germline CDR1 and CDR2 sequences are SGHTA and FQGNSA. The CDR3 length is 18 residues. The CDR3 DNA reads as TGTGCCAGCAGCTTAGGAACAGCGGGGACAACAACCTACAATGAGCAGTTCTTC. Residues: CASSLGTAGTTTYNEQFF. The whole variable domain, filled in from reference TRBV7-2 and TRBJ2-1, reads GAGVSQSPSNKVTEKGKDVELRCDPISGHTALYWYRQSLGQGLEFLIYFQGNSAPDKSGLPSDRFSAERTGGSVSTLTIQRTQQEDSAVYLCASSLGTAGTTTYNEQFFGPGTRLTVL.

This clone was seen more than once but under ten times. This chain joins TRBV10-3 and TRBJ1-4; 11 nucleotides match TRBD1. V shed 2 bases and J 8 bases; nucleotides not matched to a gene: 1. CDR3 length: 14 residues. CDR1 is ENHRY and CDR2 is SYGVKD in the germline V gene. DNA of the CDR3: TGTGCCATCAGTGAGGGACAGGGGGCGGAAAAACTGTTTTTT. The encoded protein is CAISEGQGAEKLFF.

The chain uses TRBV9 and TRBJ2-5, with D perhaps matching TRBD2 (5 bases). The ends were cut back, 0 bases at V and 5 bases at J, with 11 bases in the middle. The CDR3 length is 14 residues. Germline loops: CDR1 SGDLS, CDR2 YYNGEE. DNA for the CDR3: TGTGCCAGCAGCGTAGGGCTAGCAAGGGAGACCCAGTACTTC. This gives the protein CASSVGLARETQYF.

This clone turned up a few times. J is TRBJ1-1 and V is TRBV18, with TRBD1 identical over 10 bases. The CDR3 contains 14 residues. Germline V gene sequence: CDR1 KGHSH, CDR2 LQKENI. V lost 0 bases and J lost 9; bases outside the gene matches: 4. This chain's CDR3 is CASSPPADRGKAFF. The CDR3 nucleotides are TGTGCCAGCTCACCACCTGCGGACAGGGGGAAAGCTTTCTTT.

This clone has only a few counts. This chain connects TRBV6-1 to TRBJ1-3; 7 nucleotides match TRBD1. V shed 4 bases, J shed 4 bases, and the junction held 7 bases outside the gene matches. From germline, CDR1 is MNHNS and CDR2 SASEGT. This CDR3 has 15 amino acids. CDR3 DNA sequence: TGTGCCAGCAGTGTGGAGACAGGGTCAGGAAACACCATATATTTT. It is translated as CASSVETGSGNTIYF.

The chain has TRBV29-1 and TRBJ2-7, with 7 bases matching TRBD1. There are 13 residues in the CDR3. Germline V CDR1 and CDR2: SQVTM, ANQGSEA. With 7 bases clipped from V and 0 bases from J, the junction kept 6 bases outside the gene matches. CDR3 protein: CSALQGNSYEQYF. The DNA for the CDR3 is TGCAGCGCCTTACAGGGGAACTCCTACGAGCAGTACTTC.

The rearrangement joins TRBV28 to TRBJ2-7; 10 nucleotides match TRBD2. The germline V gene has CDR1 MDHEN and CDR2 SYDVKM. This CDR3 has 13 residues. The V segment lost 11 bases and the J segment 7 bases; nucleotides outside the gene matches: 11. Here the CDR3 reads CAGMPSGRKEQYF. The CDR3 DNA reads as TGTGCCGGCATGCCTAGCGGGAGAAAAGAGCAGTACTTC. The complete variable domain, with remaining parts taken from reference TRBV28 and TRBJ2-7, reads DVKVTQSSRYLVKRTGEKVFLECVQDMDHENMFWYRQDPGLGLRLIYFSYDVKMKEKGDIPEGYSVSREKKERFSLILESASTNQTSMYLCAGMPSGRKEQYFGPGTRLTVT.

V usage is TRBV7-9 and J usage is TRBJ2-3; TRBD2 agrees at 10 bases. This CDR3 comprises 16 residues. Germline CDR1 SEHNR, CDR2 FQNEAQ (reference sequence). The V gene end was trimmed by 2 bases and the J gene end by 2 bases; junction bases not matched to a gene: 4. The DNA for the CDR3 is TGTGCCAGCAGCTTACTAGCGGGAGACTACACAGATACGCAGTATTTT. Its translation: CASSLLAGDYTDTQYF.